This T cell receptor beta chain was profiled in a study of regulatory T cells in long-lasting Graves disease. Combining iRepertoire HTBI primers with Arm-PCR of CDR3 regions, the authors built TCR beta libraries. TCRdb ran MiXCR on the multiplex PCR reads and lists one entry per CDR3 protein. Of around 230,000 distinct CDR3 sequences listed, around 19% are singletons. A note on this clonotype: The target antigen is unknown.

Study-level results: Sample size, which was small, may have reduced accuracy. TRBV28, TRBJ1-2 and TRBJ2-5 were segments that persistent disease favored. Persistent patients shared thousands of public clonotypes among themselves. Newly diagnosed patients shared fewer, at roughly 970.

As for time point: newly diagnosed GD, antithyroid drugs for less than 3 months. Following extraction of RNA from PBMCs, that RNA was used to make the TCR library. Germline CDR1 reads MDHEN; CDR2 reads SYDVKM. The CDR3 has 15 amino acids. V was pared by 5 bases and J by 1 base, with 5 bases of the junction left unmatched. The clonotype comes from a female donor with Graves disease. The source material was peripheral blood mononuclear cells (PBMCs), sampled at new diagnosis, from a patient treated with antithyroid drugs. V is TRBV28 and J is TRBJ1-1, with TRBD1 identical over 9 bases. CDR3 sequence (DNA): TGTGCCAGCAGTCCGATGACAGGGGGGAACACTGAAGCTTTCTTT. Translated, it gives CASSPMTGGNTEAFF.